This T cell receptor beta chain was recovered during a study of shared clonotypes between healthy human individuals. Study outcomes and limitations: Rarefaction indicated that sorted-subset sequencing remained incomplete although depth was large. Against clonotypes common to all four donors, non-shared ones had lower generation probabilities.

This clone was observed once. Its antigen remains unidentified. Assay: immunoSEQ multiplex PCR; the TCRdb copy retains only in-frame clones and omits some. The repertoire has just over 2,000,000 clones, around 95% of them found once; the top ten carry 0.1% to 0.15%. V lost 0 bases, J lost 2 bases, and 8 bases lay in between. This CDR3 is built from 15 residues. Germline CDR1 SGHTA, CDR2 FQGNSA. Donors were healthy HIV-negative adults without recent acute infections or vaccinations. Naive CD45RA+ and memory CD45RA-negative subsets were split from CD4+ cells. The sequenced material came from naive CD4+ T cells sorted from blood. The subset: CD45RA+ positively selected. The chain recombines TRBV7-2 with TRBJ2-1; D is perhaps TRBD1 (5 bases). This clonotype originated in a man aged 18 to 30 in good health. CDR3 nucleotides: TGTGCCAGCAGCTTAGCGCAGGGTACCTACAATGAGCAGTTCTTC. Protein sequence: CASSLAQGTYNEQFF.